The 23 T cell receptor beta chains below were found in one sample sequenced in a study of a mutant IDH1 vaccine in newly diagnosed glioma. Profiled with immunoSEQ multiplex PCR; TCRdb holds only in-frame clones, not every one. The data show 50,000 to 75,000 clones, with about 81% seen just once and around 7.4% held by the top ten. The antigens of these receptors remain unknown. Time point described: week 5, during vaccination. In every dose of vaccine, 300 ug of mutant IDH1 20-mer peptide was given alongside topical imiquimod. This specimen consisted of PBMCs, obtained from a glioma patient whose treatment included an IDH1 peptide vaccine. These receptors originate from a woman between 50 and 59 years old with glioma.

The chain joins TRBV19 to TRBJ1-2; 8 bases line up with TRBD1. This CDR3 contains 16 residues. The V gene's germline CDR1 is LNHDA and CDR2 SQIVND (reference sequence). V was clipped by 1 base and J by 8 bases; unmatched bases: 12. Written as DNA, the CDR3 is TGTGCCAGTAGTATAGTTATGGCCACAGGGGGACAGGGCTACACCTTC. Encoded protein: CASSIVMATGGQGYTF.

The chain combines TRBV6-1 with TRBJ2-7; D assignment may be TRBD1 or TRBD2 (5 bases each). Deletions cut 6 bases from V and 2 bases from J, with 11 bases between. The CDR3 is 13 amino acids. CDR1 and CDR2 from the germline V gene are MNHNS and SASEGT. This CDR3 reads CASSRGVAYEQYF. CDR3 sequence (DNA): TGTGCCAGCAGCAGAGGGGTCGCCTACGAGCAGTACTTC.

V is TRBV9 and J is TRBJ1-4; D perhaps matches TRBD1 (6 bases). The V end was cut by 2 bases, the J end by 3 bases, with 8 bases between. CDR3 length equals 14 residues. Germline loops: CDR1 SGDLS, CDR2 YYNGEE. CDR3 sequence: CASSVGGPNEKLFF. The DNA for the CDR3 is TGTGCCAGCAGCGTCGGGGGGCCTAATGAAAAACTGTTTTTT.

The gene calls are TRBV5-1 and TRBJ2-5; D possibly corresponds to TRBD2 (6 bases). Trimming left V 4 bases short and J 4 bases short, with 14 bases between. CDR3 length: 14 residues. Germline V CDR1 and CDR2: SGHRS, YFSETQ. CDR3 sequence: CASSTREPPETQYF. The CDR3 bases are TGCGCCAGCAGCACCCGGGAGCCCCCAGAGACCCAGTACTTC.

V usage is TRBV11-3 and J usage is TRBJ2-7; D may correspond to TRBD1 or TRBD2 (5 bases each). Trimming took 4 bases from V and 0 from J, leaving 10 bases between them. This CDR3 comprises 14 residues. Per germline, CDR1 SGHNT and CDR2 YENEEA. CDR3 sequence (DNA): TGTGCCAGCAGCTCCGGGACGTACTCCTACGAGCAGTACTTC. Amino acid sequence: CASSSGTYSYEQYF.

This clone has a single count. This sequence joins TRBV6-1 and TRBJ1-6; D is unresolved. CDR1 and CDR2 from the germline V gene are MNHNS and SASEGT. The germline V and J ends were trimmed by 4 bases and 13 bases, with 11 bases remaining between them. The CDR3 contains 12 residues. CDR3 DNA: TGTGCCAGCAGTGTTCGGACTCCCCCCCTCCACTTT. It codes for CASSVRTPPLHF.

The table lists this clone with a count of one. V usage is TRBV18 and J usage is TRBJ1-2, with D unresolved. This CDR3 has 20 amino acids. CDR1 and CDR2 from the germline V gene are KGHSH and LQKENI. V was cut by 4 bases and J by 3 bases, with 30 bases left in between. CDR3 region: CASSLSPGGRVGDADYGYTF. As DNA, the CDR3 is TGTGCCAGCTCACTCTCCCCAGGAGGGAGGGTAGGTGATGCAGACTATGGCTACACCTTC. Full variable domain (rest looked up from reference TRBV18 and TRBJ1-2): NAGVMQNPRHLVRRRGQEARLRCSPMKGHSHVYWYRQLPEEGLKFMVYLQKENIIDESGMPKERFSAEFPKEGPSILRIQQVVRGDSAAYFCASSLSPGGRVGDADYGYTFGSGTRLTVV.

The rearrangement links TRBV28 to TRBJ1-4; TRBD1 is a possible D gene (6 bases). V was pared by 2 bases and J by 8 bases, with 15 bases between. CDR3 size: 15 residues. CDR1 and CDR2 (germline): MDHEN, SYDVKM. As DNA, the CDR3 is TGTGCCAGCAGTTTAACCGGGGGGGCGGAAGAAAAACTGTTTTTT. This encodes CASSLTGGAEEKLFF.

This chain connects TRBV5-4 to TRBJ1-2; D not certain. The V end was cut by 0 bases, the J end by 0 bases, with 6 bases between. This CDR3 region has 14 residues. CDR1 is SGHNT, CDR2 YYREEE, per germline (reference sequence). The CDR3 loop reads CASSLEAANYGYTF. In DNA, the CDR3 is TGTGCCAGCAGCTTGGAGGCAGCTAACTATGGCTACACCTTC.

This clone was found once. This sequence joins TRBV6-6 and TRBJ1-1; tentatively, D is TRBD1 (5 bases). V gave up 6 bases and J gave up 7 bases, with 15 bases separating them. Germline CDR1 MNHNY, CDR2 SVGAGI (reference sequence). The CDR3 length is 13 residues. DNA of the CDR3: TGTGCCAGCAGAGGCAGGGCCCCTCTTGAAGCTTTCTTT. The encoded protein is CASRGRAPLEAFF.

V is TRBV9 and J is TRBJ2-7; the match to TRBD2 covers 11 bases. The V gene end was trimmed by 4 bases and the J gene end by 7 bases; junction bases not matched to a gene: 10. This CDR3 region has 15 residues. Germline V gene lookup returns CDR1 SGDLS and CDR2 YYNGEE. The DNA for the CDR3 is TGTGCCAGCAGCCCTACTAGCGGGGGAACGAGGGAGCAGTACTTC. Protein sequence: CASSPTSGGTREQYF.

The chain joins TRBV6-1 to TRBJ2-5; D uncertain. The CDR3 totals 17 residues. Trimming left V 0 bases short and J 1 base short, with 15 bases between. Germline V gene sequence: CDR1 MNHNS, CDR2 SASEGT. The CDR3 DNA sequence: TGTGCCAGCAGTGAAGCGCTGGGCAAAGGATCCCAAGAGACCCAGTACTTC. It codes for CASSEALGKGSQETQYF.

The chain uses TRBV4-2 and TRBJ2-1; D possibly corresponds to TRBD2 (5 bases). Per germline, CDR1 LGHNA and CDR2 YNFKEQ. V dropped 3 bases and J dropped 0 bases, with 6 bases sitting between them. The CDR3 is 14 residues long. CDR3 loop: CASSQTNSYNEQFF. The CDR3 DNA follows: TGTGCCAGCAGCCAGACTAACTCCTACAATGAGCAGTTCTTC.

The chain links TRBV9 to TRBJ2-7; 10 bases agree with TRBD1. The CDR3 length is 18 residues. Trimming removed 0 bases from V and 0 bases from J; junction bases left unmatched: 9. CDR1 and CDR2 from the germline V gene are SGDLS and YYNGEE. CDR3 DNA sequence: TGTGCCAGCAGCGTAGAGTCTGGACAGGGGGATTACTCCTACGAGCAGTACTTC. It specifies CASSVESGQGDYSYEQYF.

In its sample, this clone was seen a few times. V is TRBV6-1 and J is TRBJ1-2, with 7 bases lining up with TRBD1. Trimming at V came to 2 bases and at J to 8 bases, leaving 8 bases not matched to a gene. Germline loops: CDR1 MNHNS, CDR2 SASEGT. The CDR3 consists of 14 residues. This CDR3 reads CASSEYRGQEGYTF. DNA of the CDR3: TGTGCCAGCAGTGAATATAGGGGGCAGGAGGGCTACACCTTC.

The chain joins TRBV7-9 to TRBJ2-5; 9 bases are a match to TRBD1. This CDR3 spans 16 amino acids. Trimming removed 1 base from V and 1 base from J; junction bases left unmatched: 4. Germline V lookup: CDR1 SEHNR, CDR2 FQNEAQ (reference sequence). CDR3 residues: CASSLEVTGGQETQYF. The CDR3 region has the DNA TGTGCCAGCAGCTTAGAGGTGACAGGGGGCCAAGAGACCCAGTACTTC.

The rearrangement links TRBV5-1 to TRBJ2-5; TRBD2 matches 8 bases. From germline, CDR1 is SGHRS and CDR2 YFSETQ. The CDR3 is made up of 14 amino acids. J was trimmed by 2 bases and V by 6 bases; bases with no gene match: 6. The CDR3 sequence is CASKAGALQETQYF. The CDR3 coding sequence is TGCGCCAGCAAAGCGGGGGCCCTTCAAGAGACCCAGTACTTC.

The rearrangement links TRBV6-4 to TRBJ2-2; possible D gene TRBD1, 6 bases. In germline, CDR1 is MRHNA, CDR2 SNTAGT. This CDR3 comprises 15 residues. Trimming took 4 bases from V and 4 from J, leaving 13 bases between them. The CDR3 DNA sequence: TGTGCCAGCAGTGTCGGGACATCGGGCACCGGGGAGCTGTTTTTT. Translated: CASSVGTSGTGELFF.

J is TRBJ2-7 and V is TRBV7-2; 9 bases are a match to TRBD2. This CDR3 has 14 residues. Per germline, CDR1 SGHTA and CDR2 FQGNSA. Trimming cost V 5 bases and J 3 bases; bases outside gene matches: 5. CDR3 in amino acids: CASSGSGGFYEQYF. The CDR3 nucleotides read TGTGCCAGCAGCGGTAGCGGGGGATTCTACGAGCAGTACTTC.

The V gene is TRBV9, the J gene TRBJ1-4; possible D gene TRBD1, 6 bases. Deletions cut 4 bases from V and 0 bases from J, with 13 bases between. CDR1 is SGDLS and CDR2 is YYNGEE in the germline V gene. The CDR3 loop spans 16 amino acids. The CDR3 DNA reads as TGTGCCAGCAGCAGGGGGGGACCCTCAACTAATGAAAAACTGTTTTTT. As protein: CASSRGGPSTNEKLFF.

V is TRBV19 and J is TRBJ1-1, with D perhaps TRBD1 (5 bases). This CDR3 has 16 amino acids. Trimming left V 1 base short and J 1 base short, with 13 bases between. Germline values: CDR1 LNHDA, CDR2 SQIVND (reference sequence). CDR3 residues: CASSIGAGRWNTEAFF. DNA for the CDR3: TGTGCCAGTAGTATAGGGGCAGGGCGGTGGAACACTGAAGCTTTCTTT. Drawing the rest from reference TRBV19 and TRBJ1-1, the complete variable domain is DGGITQSPKYLFRKEGQNVTLSCEQNLNHDAMYWYRQDPGQGLRLIYYSQIVNDFQKGDIAEGYSVSREKKESFPLTVTSAQKNPTAFYLCASSIGAGRWNTEAFFGQGTRLTVV.

This rearrangement joins TRBV7-2 to TRBJ2-3; the D is unclear. The germline gives CDR1 SGHTA, CDR2 FQGNSA. The CDR3 totals 16 residues. V lost 1 base and J 7 bases, leaving 18 bases between the germline ends. Here the CDR3 DNA reads TGTGCCAGCAGCTTAGGTTTGGGTGGAGCTCGATATACGCAGTATTTT. Translating it yields CASSLGLGGARYTQYF.

The genes are TRBV6-5 and TRBJ2-6; D is ambiguous. Trimming removed 4 bases at V and 1 base at J, with 8 bases between. Germline V gene data show CDR1 as MNHEY and CDR2 as SVGAGI. CDR3 size: 15 residues. The CDR3 loop is CASSSPLSGANVLTF. The CDR3 nucleotides are TGTGCCAGCAGTTCCCCATTGTCTGGGGCCAACGTCCTGACTTTC.